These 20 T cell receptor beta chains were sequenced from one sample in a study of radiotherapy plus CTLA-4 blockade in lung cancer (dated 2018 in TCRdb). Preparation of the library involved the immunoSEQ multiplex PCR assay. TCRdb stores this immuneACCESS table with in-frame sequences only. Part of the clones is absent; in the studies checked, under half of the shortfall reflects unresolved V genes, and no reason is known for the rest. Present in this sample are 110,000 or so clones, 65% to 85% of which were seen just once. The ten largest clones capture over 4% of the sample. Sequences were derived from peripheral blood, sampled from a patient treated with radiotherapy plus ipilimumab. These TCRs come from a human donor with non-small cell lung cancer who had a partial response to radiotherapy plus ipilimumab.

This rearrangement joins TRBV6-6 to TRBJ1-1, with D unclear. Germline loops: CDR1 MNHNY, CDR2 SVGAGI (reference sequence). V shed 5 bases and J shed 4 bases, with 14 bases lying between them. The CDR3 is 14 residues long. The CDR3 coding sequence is TGTGCCAGCAGTAATACGGGCGGGAGCACTGAAGCTTTCTTT. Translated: CASSNTGGSTEAFF.

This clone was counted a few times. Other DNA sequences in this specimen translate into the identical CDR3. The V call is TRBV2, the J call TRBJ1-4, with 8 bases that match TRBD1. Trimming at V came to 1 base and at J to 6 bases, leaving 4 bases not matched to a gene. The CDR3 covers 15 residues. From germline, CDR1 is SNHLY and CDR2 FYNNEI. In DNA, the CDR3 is TGTGCCAGCAGTGAAGGCCAGGGGGCGTATGAAAAACTGTTTTTT. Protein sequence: CASSEGQGAYEKLFF.

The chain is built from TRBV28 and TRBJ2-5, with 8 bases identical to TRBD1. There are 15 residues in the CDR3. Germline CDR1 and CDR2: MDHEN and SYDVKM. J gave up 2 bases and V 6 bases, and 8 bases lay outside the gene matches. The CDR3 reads CASSRGTGVQETQYF. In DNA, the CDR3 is TGTGCCAGCAGCAGGGGGACAGGAGTACAAGAGACCCAGTACTTC.

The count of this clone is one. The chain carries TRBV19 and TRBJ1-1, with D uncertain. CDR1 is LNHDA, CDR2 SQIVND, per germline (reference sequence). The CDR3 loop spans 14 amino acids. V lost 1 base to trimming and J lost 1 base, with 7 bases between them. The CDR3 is CASSIGPGNTEAFF. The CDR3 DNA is TGTGCCAGTAGTATAGGCCCAGGGAACACTGAAGCTTTCTTT.

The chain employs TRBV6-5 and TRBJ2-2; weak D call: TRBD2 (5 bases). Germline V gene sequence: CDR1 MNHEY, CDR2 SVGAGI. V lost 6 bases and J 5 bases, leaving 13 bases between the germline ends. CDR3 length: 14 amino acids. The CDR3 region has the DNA TGTGCCAGCAGGCTCGGGATGGAAACCGGGGAGCTGTTTTTT. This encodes CASRLGMETGELFF.

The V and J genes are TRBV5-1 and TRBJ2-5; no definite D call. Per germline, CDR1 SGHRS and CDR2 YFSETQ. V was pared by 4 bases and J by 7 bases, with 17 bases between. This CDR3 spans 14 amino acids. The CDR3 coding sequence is TGCGCCAGCAGCGAACCGGCCCTGGCGGTGACCCAGTACTTC. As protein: CASSEPALAVTQYF.

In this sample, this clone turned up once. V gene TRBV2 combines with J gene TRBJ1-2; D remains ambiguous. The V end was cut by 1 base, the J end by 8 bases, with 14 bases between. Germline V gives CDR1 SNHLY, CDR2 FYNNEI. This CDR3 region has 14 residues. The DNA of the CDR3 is TGTGCCAGCAGTGAAGGGGCCAGTTCGTTGGGCTACACCTTC. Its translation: CASSEGASSLGYTF.

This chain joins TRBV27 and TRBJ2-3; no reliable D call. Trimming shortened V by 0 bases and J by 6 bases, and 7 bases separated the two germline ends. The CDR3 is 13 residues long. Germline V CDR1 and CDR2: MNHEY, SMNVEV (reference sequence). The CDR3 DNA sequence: TGTGCCAGCAGTTTATCCCGGCGGGATACGCAGTATTTT. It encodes CASSLSRRDTQYF.

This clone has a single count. In nucleotides, the CDR3 is TGCGCCAGCAGCCAAGGGGATGCGGCCAAAAACATTCAGTACTTC. It is translated as CASSQGDAAKNIQYF. The chain links TRBV5-1 to TRBJ2-4, with D possibly being TRBD1 (5 bases). The germline V and J ends were trimmed by 4 bases and 1 base, with 12 bases remaining between them. The CDR3 covers 15 residues. Germline CDR1 reads SGHRS; CDR2 reads YFSETQ.

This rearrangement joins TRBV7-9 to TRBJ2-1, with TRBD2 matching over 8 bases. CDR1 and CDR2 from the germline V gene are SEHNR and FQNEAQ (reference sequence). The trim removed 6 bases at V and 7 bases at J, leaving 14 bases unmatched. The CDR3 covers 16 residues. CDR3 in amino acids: CASRSLTSGSLNEQFF. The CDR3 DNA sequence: TGTGCCAGCAGATCCCTTACCAGCGGGAGCTTGAATGAGCAGTTCTTC. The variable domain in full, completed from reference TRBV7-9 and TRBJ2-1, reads DTGVSQNPRHKITKRGQNVTFRCDPISEHNRLYWYRQTLGQGPEFLTYFQNEAQLEKSRLLSDRFSAERPKGSFSTLEIQRTEQGDSAMYLCASRSLTSGSLNEQFFGPGTRLTVL.

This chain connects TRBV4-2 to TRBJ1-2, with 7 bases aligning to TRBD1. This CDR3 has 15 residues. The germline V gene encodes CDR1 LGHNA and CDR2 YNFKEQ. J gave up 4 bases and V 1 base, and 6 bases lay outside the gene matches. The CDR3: CASSQGGQWAYGYTF. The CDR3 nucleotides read TGTGCCAGCAGCCAAGGGGGACAGTGGGCCTATGGCTACACCTTC.

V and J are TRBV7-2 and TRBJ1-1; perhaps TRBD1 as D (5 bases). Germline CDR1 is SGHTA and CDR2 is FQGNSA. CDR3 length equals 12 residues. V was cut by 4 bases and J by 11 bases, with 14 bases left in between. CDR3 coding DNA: TGTGCCAGCAGCTCCATCGACAGACAGGCTTTCTTT. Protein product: CASSSIDRQAFF.

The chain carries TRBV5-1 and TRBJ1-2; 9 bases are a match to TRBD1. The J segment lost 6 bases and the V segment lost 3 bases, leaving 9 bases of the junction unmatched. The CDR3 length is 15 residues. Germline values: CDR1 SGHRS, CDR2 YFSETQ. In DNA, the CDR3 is TGCGCCAGCAGCTCCCGCCCCGGGACAGGGAATGGCTACACCTTC. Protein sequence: CASSSRPGTGNGYTF.

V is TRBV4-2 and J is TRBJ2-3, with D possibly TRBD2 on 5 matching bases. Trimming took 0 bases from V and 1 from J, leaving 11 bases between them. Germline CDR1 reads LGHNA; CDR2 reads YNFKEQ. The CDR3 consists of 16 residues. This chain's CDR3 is CASSQEDSRGTDTQYF. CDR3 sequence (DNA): TGTGCCAGCAGCCAAGAGGACTCACGGGGCACAGATACGCAGTATTTT.

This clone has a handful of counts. CDR3 sequence: CATSERQGSGANVLTF. CDR3 bases: TGTGCCACCAGCGAAAGACAGGGCTCTGGGGCCAACGTCCTGACTTTC. The J gene is TRBJ2-6, the V gene TRBV15, with 7 bases fitting TRBD1. With V trimmed by 5 bases and J by 0 bases, 4 bases remained unmatched. The CDR3 spans 16 residues. CDR1 and CDR2 from the germline V gene are LNHNV and YYDKDF (reference sequence).

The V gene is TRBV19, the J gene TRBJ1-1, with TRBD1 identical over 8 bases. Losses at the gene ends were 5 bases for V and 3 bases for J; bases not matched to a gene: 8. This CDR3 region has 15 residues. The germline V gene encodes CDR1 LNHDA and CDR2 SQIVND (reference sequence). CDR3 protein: CASSPGGKVYTEAFF. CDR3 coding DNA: TGTGCCAGTAGTCCAGGGGGCAAAGTGTACACTGAAGCTTTCTTT.

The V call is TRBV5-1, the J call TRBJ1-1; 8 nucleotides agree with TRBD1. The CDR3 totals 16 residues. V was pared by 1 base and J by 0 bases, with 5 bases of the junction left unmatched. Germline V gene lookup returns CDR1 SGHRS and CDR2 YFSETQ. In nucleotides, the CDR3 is TGCGCCAGCAGCTTGCAGCCAGGGGGCGTGAACACTGAAGCTTTCTTT. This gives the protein CASSLQPGGVNTEAFF.

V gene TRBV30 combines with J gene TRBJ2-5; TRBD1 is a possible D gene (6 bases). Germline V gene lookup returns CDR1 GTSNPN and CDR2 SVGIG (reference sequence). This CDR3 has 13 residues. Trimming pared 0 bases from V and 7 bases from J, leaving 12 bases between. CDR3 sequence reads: CAWSVGDIRTQYF. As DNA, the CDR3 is TGTGCCTGGAGTGTAGGGGACATTCGGACCCAGTACTTC. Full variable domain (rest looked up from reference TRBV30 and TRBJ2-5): SQTIHQWPATLVQPVGSPLSLECTVEGTSNPNLYWYRQAAGRGLQLLFYSVGIGQISSEVPQNLSASRPQDRQFILSSKKLLLSDSGFYLCAWSVGDIRTQYFGPGTRLLVL.

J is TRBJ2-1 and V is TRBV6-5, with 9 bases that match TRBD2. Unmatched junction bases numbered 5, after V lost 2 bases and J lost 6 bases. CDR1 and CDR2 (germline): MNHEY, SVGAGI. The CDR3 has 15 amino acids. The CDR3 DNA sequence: TGTGCCAGCAGTTACGGGGGCGGGAGGGCCAATGAGCAGTTCTTC. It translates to CASSYGGGRANEQFF.

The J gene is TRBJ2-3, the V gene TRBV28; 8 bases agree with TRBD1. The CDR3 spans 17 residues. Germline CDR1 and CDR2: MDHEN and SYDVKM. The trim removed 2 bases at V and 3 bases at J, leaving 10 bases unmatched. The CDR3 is CASSLPAQGARTDTQYF. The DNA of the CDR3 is TGTGCCAGCAGTTTACCCGCTCAGGGGGCCCGGACAGATACGCAGTATTTT.